This entry features one T cell receptor beta chain sequence. The antigen is unknown. This specimen comes from a study of shared clonotypes between healthy human individuals. As for the study in general: Sampling drew on donors who were a couple of women and a few men aged 18 to 49. Findings and limits, study-wide: A handful of donors shared 4.5% to 6.5% of their naive CD4 clonotypes. Clonotype sharing among donors likely depends on sequencing depth.

Into CD45RA+ naive and CD45RA-negative memory subsets, the CD4+ cells were split. Using immunoSEQ multiplex PCR, the repertoire was profiled, and TCRdb retains in-frame clones only, with some absent. The table lists just over 2,000,000 clones, 90% to 95% of them singletons, with roughly 0.13% in the top ten. Germline assignment: CDR1 GTSNPN and CDR2 SVGIG (reference sequence). This CDR3 is built from 13 residues. V dropped 0 bases and J dropped 9 bases, with 12 bases sitting between them. This receptor was taken from a man aged 18 to 30 in good health. J is TRBJ2-1 and V is TRBV30, with D perhaps TRBD2 (6 bases). Sequenced material: naive CD4+ T cells sorted from blood. The subset is: CD45RA+ positively selected. CDR3 nucleotides: TGTGCCTGGAGTGTACGGCGCGGGATTGAGCAGTTCTTC. It translates to CAWSVRRGIEQFF. Using reference TRBV30 and TRBJ2-1 for the parts outside the CDR3, the full variable domain is SQTIHQWPATLVQPVGSPLSLECTVEGTSNPNLYWYRQAAGRGLQLLFYSVGIGQISSEVPQNLSASRPQDRQFILSSKKLLLSDSGFYLCAWSVRRGIEQFFGPGTRLTVL.